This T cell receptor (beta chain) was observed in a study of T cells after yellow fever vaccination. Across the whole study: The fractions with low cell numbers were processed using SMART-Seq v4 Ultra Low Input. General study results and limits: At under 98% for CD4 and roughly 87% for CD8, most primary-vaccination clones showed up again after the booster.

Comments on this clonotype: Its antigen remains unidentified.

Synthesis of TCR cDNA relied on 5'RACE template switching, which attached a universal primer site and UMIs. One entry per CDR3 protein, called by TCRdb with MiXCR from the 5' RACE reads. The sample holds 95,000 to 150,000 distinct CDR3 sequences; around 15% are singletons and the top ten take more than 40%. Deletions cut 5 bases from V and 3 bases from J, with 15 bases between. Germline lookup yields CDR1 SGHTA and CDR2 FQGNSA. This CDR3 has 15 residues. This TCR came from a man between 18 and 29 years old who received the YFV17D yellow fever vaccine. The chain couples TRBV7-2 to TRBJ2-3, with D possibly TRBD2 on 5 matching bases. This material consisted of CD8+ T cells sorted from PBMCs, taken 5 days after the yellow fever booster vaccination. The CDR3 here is CASSTGPRGTDTQYF. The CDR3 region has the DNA TGTGCCAGCAGCACCGGACCTCGGGGTACAGATACGCAGTATTTT.